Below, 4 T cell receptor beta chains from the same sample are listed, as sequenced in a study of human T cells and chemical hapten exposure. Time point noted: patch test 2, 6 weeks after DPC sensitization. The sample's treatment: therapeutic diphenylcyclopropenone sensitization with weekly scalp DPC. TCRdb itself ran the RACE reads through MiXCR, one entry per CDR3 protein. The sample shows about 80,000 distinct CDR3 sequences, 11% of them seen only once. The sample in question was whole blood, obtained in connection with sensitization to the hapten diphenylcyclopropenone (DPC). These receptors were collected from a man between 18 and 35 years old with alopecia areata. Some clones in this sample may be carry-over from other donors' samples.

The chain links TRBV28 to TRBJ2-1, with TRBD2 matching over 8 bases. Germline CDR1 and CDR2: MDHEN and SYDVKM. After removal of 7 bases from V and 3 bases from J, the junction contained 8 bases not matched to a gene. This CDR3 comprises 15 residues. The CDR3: CASTRGGNNYNEQFF. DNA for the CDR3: TGTGCCAGCACCCGGGGGGGTAACAACTACAATGAGCAGTTCTTC.

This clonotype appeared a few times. The CDR3: CASSPTSGTTDTQYF. CDR3 nucleotide sequence: TGTGCCAGCTCACCAACAAGCGGTACGACAGATACGCAGTATTTT. V and J are TRBV18 and TRBJ2-3; the D gene is possibly TRBD2 (5 bases). The ends were cut back, 2 bases at V and 3 bases at J, with 12 bases in the middle. The CDR3 sequence is 15 residues long. Germline lookup yields CDR1 KGHSH and CDR2 LQKENI.

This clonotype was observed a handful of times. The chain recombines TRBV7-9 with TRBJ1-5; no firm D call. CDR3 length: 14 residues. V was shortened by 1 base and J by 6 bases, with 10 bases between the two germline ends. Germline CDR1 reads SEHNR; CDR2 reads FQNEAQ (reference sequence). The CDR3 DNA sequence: TGTGCCAGCAGCTTAGGCAGCTCAAGTCAGCCCCAGCATTTT. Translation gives CASSLGSSSQPQHF.

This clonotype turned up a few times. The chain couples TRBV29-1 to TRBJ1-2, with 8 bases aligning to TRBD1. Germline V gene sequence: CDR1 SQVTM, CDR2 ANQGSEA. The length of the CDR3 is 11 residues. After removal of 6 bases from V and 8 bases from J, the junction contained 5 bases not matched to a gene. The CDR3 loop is CSVDRADGYTF. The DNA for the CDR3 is TGCAGCGTGGACAGGGCGGACGGCTACACCTTC.